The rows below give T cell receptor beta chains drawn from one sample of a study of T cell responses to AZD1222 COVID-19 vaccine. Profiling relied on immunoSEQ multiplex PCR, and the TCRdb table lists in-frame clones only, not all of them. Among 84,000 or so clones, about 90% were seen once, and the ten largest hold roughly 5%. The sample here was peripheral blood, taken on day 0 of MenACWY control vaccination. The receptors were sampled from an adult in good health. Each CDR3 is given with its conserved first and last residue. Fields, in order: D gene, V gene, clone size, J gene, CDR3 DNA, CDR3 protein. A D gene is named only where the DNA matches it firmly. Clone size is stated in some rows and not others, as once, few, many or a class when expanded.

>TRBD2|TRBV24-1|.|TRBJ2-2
TGTGCCACCAGTGATTCTAGCGGGAGGGATAACACCGGGGAGCTGTTTTTT
CATSDSSGRDNTGELFF
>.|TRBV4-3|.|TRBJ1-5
TGCGCCAGCAGCCAAGAGATTGCCGTTCAGCCCCAGCATTTT
CASSQEIAVQPQHF
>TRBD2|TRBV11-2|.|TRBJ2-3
TGTGCCAGCAGCACGGGACTAGCGTCAGATACGCAGTATTTT
CASSTGLASDTQYF
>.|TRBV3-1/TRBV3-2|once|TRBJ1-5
TGTGCCAGCAGCCAATACGGGAAAAATCAGCCCCAGCATTTT
CASSQYGKNQPQHF
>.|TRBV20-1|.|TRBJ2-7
TGCAGCGCTTCAACGCGGGGGCCAGGGAGGTTC
CSASTRGPGRF
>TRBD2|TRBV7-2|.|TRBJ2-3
TGTGCCAGCAGCCCGGGACTAGCGGGGCGCACAGATACGCAGTATTTT
CASSPGLAGRTDTQYF
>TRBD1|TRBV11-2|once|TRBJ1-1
TGTGCCAGCAGCTTGACAGGGTTCACTGAAGCTTTCTTT
CASSLTGFTEAFF
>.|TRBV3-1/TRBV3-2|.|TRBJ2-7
TGTGCCAGCAGCCAAGGTCGGACAGTCCCCTACGAGCAGTACTTC
CASSQGRTVPYEQYF
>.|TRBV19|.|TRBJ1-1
TGTGCCAGTAGGGGTTCCGACAGCTTGGGGACTGAAGCTTTCTTT
CASRGSDSLGTEAFF
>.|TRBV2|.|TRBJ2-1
TGTGCCAGCAGTGAAGAGCTCCCAATGGGTAAGCAGTTCTTC
CASSEELPMGKQFF
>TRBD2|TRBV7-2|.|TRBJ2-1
TGTGCCAGCAGCTGGGGACTAGCGGGGGGCGATGAGCAGTTCTTC
CASSWGLAGGDEQFF
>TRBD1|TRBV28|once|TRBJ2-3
TGTGCCAGCAGGGCAGGACAGGGCACAGATACGCAGTATTTT
CASRAGQGTDTQYF
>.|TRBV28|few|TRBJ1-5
TGTGCCAGCGAAGGGGGGAAGGGGCATCAGCCCCAGCATTTT
CASEGGKGHQPQHF
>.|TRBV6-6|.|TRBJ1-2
TGTGCCAGCAGTCTAGGGACATTCGGTTATGGCTACACCTTC
CASSLGTFGYGYTF
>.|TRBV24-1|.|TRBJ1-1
TGTGCCACCAGTGCCGGCATGAACACTGAAGCTTTCTTT
CATSAGMNTEAFF
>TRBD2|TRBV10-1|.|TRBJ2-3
TGCGCCAGCAGCGGGAGCGGGAGTACAGATACGCAGTATTTT
CASSGSGSTDTQYF
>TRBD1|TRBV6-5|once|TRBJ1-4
TGTGCCAGCGCCGAAGGGGGCGCGGGTGAAAAACTGTTTTTT
CASAEGGAGEKLFF
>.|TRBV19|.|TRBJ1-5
TGTGCCAGTAGTGGCAGGGTTCTGGCTTCGGGAGCCCAGCATTTT
CASSGRVLASGAQHF
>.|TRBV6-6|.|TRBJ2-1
TGTGCCAGCAGTTACTCGCCCAATGAGCAGTTCTTC
CASSYSPNEQFF
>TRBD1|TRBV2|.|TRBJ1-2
TGTGCCAGCAGGGGATGGGACAGCTTTCAAGCTAACTATGGCTACACCTTC
CASRGWDSFQANYGYTF
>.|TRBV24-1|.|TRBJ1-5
TGTGCCACCGGGAGCCGGGATCAGGGACAGCCCCAGCATTTT
CATGSRDQGQPQHF
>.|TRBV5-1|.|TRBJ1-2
TGCGCCAGCAGGGAGGACACCCATAACTATGGCTACACCTTC
CASREDTHNYGYTF